These T cell receptor beta chains were read from a single sample in a study of a mutant IDH1 vaccine in newly diagnosed glioma. Profiled with immunoSEQ multiplex PCR; TCRdb holds only in-frame clones, not every one. This sample carries around 45,000 clones, roughly 91% of them seen once, and the ten largest clones take roughly 5%. What these receptors recognize is not known. The sequenced sample was PBMCs, obtained from a glioma patient whose treatment included an IDH1 peptide vaccine. The receptor set was obtained from a woman between 40 and 55 years old with glioma. The CDR3 runs from the conserved cysteine through the conserved F or W. D genes are given only for firm matches. Clone size appears in some rows only: once, few, many, or a class for an expanded clone.

clone_size: .
j_call: TRBJ2-3
d_call: TRBD1
v_call: TRBV7-9
cdr3_nt: TGTGTCATAGTTGAGGGACAGGGGATTGGAGATACGCAGTATTTT
cdr3_aa: CVIVEGQGIGDTQYF

clone_size: .
j_call: TRBJ2-7
d_call: TRBD2
v_call: TRBV2
cdr3_nt: TGTGCCAGCAGTGGACTAGCGGGGTACGAGCAGTACTTC
cdr3_aa: CASSGLAGYEQYF

clone_size: few
j_call: TRBJ1-4
d_call: .
v_call: TRBV19
cdr3_nt: TGTGCCAGTTCGGACAGACGGGAACTTAATGAAAAACTGTTTTTT
cdr3_aa: CASSDRRELNEKLFF

clone_size: .
j_call: TRBJ1-1
d_call: .
v_call: TRBV7-2
cdr3_nt: TGTGCCAGCAGCTTAATAATGGACAGCGGTGTAGCTTTCTTT
cdr3_aa: CASSLIMDSGVAFF

clone_size: .
j_call: TRBJ2-2
d_call: .
v_call: TRBV19
cdr3_nt: TGTGCCAGTAAAGACACCGGGGAGCTGTTTTTT
cdr3_aa: CASKDTGELFF

clone_size: .
j_call: TRBJ2-7
d_call: TRBD2
v_call: TRBV5-6
cdr3_nt: TGTGCCAGCAGCTTGTTATGGGTAGCGGGGGGCCGAACCTACGAGCAGTACTTC
cdr3_aa: CASSLLWVAGGRTYEQYF

clone_size: .
j_call: TRBJ1-3
d_call: TRBD1
v_call: TRBV9
cdr3_nt: TGTGCCAGCAGCGCCGGACAGGGCAGAAACACCATATATTTT
cdr3_aa: CASSAGQGRNTIYF

clone_size: .
j_call: TRBJ2-7
d_call: .
v_call: TRBV27
cdr3_nt: TGTGCCAGCAGTTTAGGCCGCTCCTACGAGCAGTACTTC
cdr3_aa: CASSLGRSYEQYF

clone_size: .
j_call: TRBJ1-1
d_call: .
v_call: TRBV6-6
cdr3_nt: TGTGCCAGCAGTGGGCTTCTTCACACTGAAGCTTTCTTT
cdr3_aa: CASSGLLHTEAFF

clone_size: .
j_call: TRBJ2-6
d_call: .
v_call: TRBV6-5
cdr3_nt: TGTGCCAGCAGTTCATTGCCGTCCTTACGATTAAACGTCCTGACTTTC
cdr3_aa: CASSSLPSLRLNVLTF

clone_size: .
j_call: TRBJ2-1
d_call: TRBD2
v_call: TRBV5-8
cdr3_nt: TGTGCCAGCAGCCTAGCGGGGGTCTACAATGAGCAGTTCTTC
cdr3_aa: CASSLAGVYNEQFF

clone_size: .
j_call: TRBJ1-2
d_call: .
v_call: TRBV5-4
cdr3_nt: TGTGCCAGCAGCACCAGGAGTGGCAGTAACTATGGCTACACCTTC
cdr3_aa: CASSTRSGSNYGYTF

clone_size: .
j_call: TRBJ2-3
d_call: .
v_call: TRBV2
cdr3_nt: TGTGCCAGCAGTGAAATGGGCACAGATACGCAGTATTTT
cdr3_aa: CASSEMGTDTQYF

clone_size: .
j_call: TRBJ1-1
d_call: .
v_call: TRBV5-6
cdr3_nt: TGTGCCAGCAGCTTGATGCAGGGGATAAACACTGAAGCTTTCTTT
cdr3_aa: CASSLMQGINTEAFF

clone_size: .
j_call: TRBJ2-6
d_call: .
v_call: TRBV4-3
cdr3_nt: TGCGCCAGCAGCCAAGAACTGTGGGACTCTGGGGCCAACGTCCTGACTTTC
cdr3_aa: CASSQELWDSGANVLTF

clone_size: .
j_call: TRBJ2-5
d_call: .
v_call: TRBV7-7
cdr3_nt: TGTGCTAGCAGCTTACAGACAGGAATAGAGACCCAGTACTTC
cdr3_aa: CASSLQTGIETQYF

clone_size: few
j_call: TRBJ1-2
d_call: TRBD1
v_call: TRBV2
cdr3_nt: TGTGCCAGCAGCCAAGGGGACAGGCCCTTCTATGGCTACACCTTC
cdr3_aa: CASSQGDRPFYGYTF

clone_size: .
j_call: TRBJ2-2
d_call: TRBD2
v_call: TRBV18
cdr3_nt: TGTGCCAGCTCCCCGGGACTAGCGGGGGTCAAAAACACCGGGGAGCTGTTTTTT
cdr3_aa: CASSPGLAGVKNTGELFF

clone_size: .
j_call: TRBJ1-4
d_call: TRBD1
v_call: TRBV25-1
cdr3_nt: TGTGCCAGCAGAGGGACAGGGACTAATGAAAAACTGTTTTTT
cdr3_aa: CASRGTGTNEKLFF

clone_size: .
j_call: TRBJ1-1
d_call: .
v_call: TRBV19
cdr3_nt: TGTGCCAGTAGTCCCCGACAGATGAACACTGAAGCTTTCTTT
cdr3_aa: CASSPRQMNTEAFF

clone_size: .
j_call: TRBJ1-6
d_call: .
v_call: TRBV2
cdr3_nt: TGTGCCAGCGGGGATTCAAATTCACCCCTCCACTTT
cdr3_aa: CASGDSNSPLHF

clone_size: .
j_call: TRBJ1-4
d_call: .
v_call: TRBV18
cdr3_nt: TGTGCCAGCTCACCGTTTGAACCGGGACTGCGGAATGAAAAACTGTTTTTT
cdr3_aa: CASSPFEPGLRNEKLFF

clone_size: once
j_call: TRBJ2-3
d_call: .
v_call: TRBV5-6
cdr3_nt: TGTGCCAGCACCATATATCCCGTCACAGATACGCAGTATTTT
cdr3_aa: CASTIYPVTDTQYF

clone_size: .
j_call: TRBJ1-2
d_call: .
v_call: TRBV28
cdr3_nt: TGTGCCAGCAGTTTAGAAGGGGTGGATTATGGCTACACCTTC
cdr3_aa: CASSLEGVDYGYTF

clone_size: .
j_call: TRBJ2-1
d_call: .
v_call: TRBV6-1
cdr3_nt: TGTGCCAGCAGTGAAATGATGAATGAGCAGTTCTTC
cdr3_aa: CASSEMMNEQFF

clone_size: .
j_call: TRBJ2-2
d_call: .
v_call: TRBV2
cdr3_nt: TGTGCCAGCAGTGAACAGGGAACAAACACCGGGGAGCTGTTTTTT
cdr3_aa: CASSEQGTNTGELFF

clone_size: few
j_call: TRBJ2-2
d_call: TRBD2
v_call: TRBV25-1
cdr3_nt: TGTGCCAGCAAGGTGGGAGGGACCGGGGAGCTGTTTTTT
cdr3_aa: CASKVGGTGELFF

clone_size: .
j_call: TRBJ2-1
d_call: TRBD2
v_call: TRBV27
cdr3_nt: TGTGCCAGCAGTGCCCCTAGCGGCCTATACAATGAGCAGTTCTTC
cdr3_aa: CASSAPSGLYNEQFF

clone_size: once
j_call: TRBJ1-2
d_call: TRBD1
v_call: TRBV2
cdr3_nt: TGTGCCAGCAGAGGACAGGTTTTAAATGGCTACACCTTC
cdr3_aa: CASRGQVLNGYTF

clone_size: .
j_call: TRBJ2-1
d_call: TRBD2
v_call: TRBV5-1
cdr3_nt: TGCGCCACCACCGGACTAGCGGGGGGGCCGGGTGAGCAGTTCTTC
cdr3_aa: CATTGLAGGPGEQFF

clone_size: .
j_call: TRBJ2-3
d_call: .
v_call: TRBV10-2
cdr3_nt: TGCGCCAGCAGAGAGGGGTTGCTGAGCACAGATACGCAGTATTTT
cdr3_aa: CASREGLLSTDTQYF

clone_size: .
j_call: TRBJ2-7
d_call: .
v_call: TRBV9
cdr3_nt: TGTGCCAGCAGCGTAGGGTGGGATGGGGGCACCTACGAGCAGTACTTC
cdr3_aa: CASSVGWDGGTYEQYF

clone_size: few
j_call: TRBJ1-1
d_call: .
v_call: TRBV6-5
cdr3_nt: TGTGCCAGCAGTTACTGGGTTGGGGATCGAACTGAAGCTTTCTTT
cdr3_aa: CASSYWVGDRTEAFF

clone_size: .
j_call: TRBJ1-5
d_call: .
v_call: TRBV6-5
cdr3_nt: TGTGCCAGCAGTATAGGGGGTAATCAGCCCCAGCATTTT
cdr3_aa: CASSIGGNQPQHF

clone_size: .
j_call: TRBJ1-2
d_call: .
v_call: TRBV29-1
cdr3_nt: TGCAGCGTTAGTACAGGAAAAGCTAACTATGGCTACACCTTC
cdr3_aa: CSVSTGKANYGYTF

clone_size: .
j_call: TRBJ2-1
d_call: TRBD1
v_call: TRBV4-2
cdr3_nt: TGTGCCAGCAGCGTTTTTGACAGGGGCCATGAGCAGTTCTTC
cdr3_aa: CASSVFDRGHEQFF

clone_size: .
j_call: TRBJ2-5
d_call: TRBD2
v_call: TRBV5-1
cdr3_nt: TGCGCCAGCAGCCGGGGAGGGTACCAAGAGACCCAGTACTTC
cdr3_aa: CASSRGGYQETQYF

clone_size: .
j_call: TRBJ2-5
d_call: .
v_call: TRBV30
cdr3_nt: TGTGCCGCGGGCGGGCAAGAGACCCAGTACTTC
cdr3_aa: CAAGGQETQYF

clone_size: once
j_call: TRBJ2-1
d_call: TRBD2
v_call: TRBV25-1
cdr3_nt: TGTGCCAGCAGCCCGGGACTAGCGGGGGGGCTAAATGAGCAGTTCTTC
cdr3_aa: CASSPGLAGGLNEQFF